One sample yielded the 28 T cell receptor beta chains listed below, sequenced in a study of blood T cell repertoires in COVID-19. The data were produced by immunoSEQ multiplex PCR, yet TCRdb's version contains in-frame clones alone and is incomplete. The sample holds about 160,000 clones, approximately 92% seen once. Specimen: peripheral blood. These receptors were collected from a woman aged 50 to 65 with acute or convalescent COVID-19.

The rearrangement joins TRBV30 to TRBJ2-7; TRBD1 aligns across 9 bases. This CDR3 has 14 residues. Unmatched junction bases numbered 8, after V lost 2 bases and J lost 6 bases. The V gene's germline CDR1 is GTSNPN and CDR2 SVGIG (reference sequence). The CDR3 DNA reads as TGTGCCTGGAGTACCGGGACAGGGTCTGTCGAGCAGTACTTC. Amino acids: CAWSTGTGSVEQYF.

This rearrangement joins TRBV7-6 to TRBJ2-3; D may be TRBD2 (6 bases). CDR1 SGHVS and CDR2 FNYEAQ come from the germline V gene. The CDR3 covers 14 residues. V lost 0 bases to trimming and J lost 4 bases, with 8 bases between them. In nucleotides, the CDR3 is TGTGCCAGCAGCTTAGCTGCGGGACCAGATACGCAGTATTTT. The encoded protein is CASSLAAGPDTQYF.

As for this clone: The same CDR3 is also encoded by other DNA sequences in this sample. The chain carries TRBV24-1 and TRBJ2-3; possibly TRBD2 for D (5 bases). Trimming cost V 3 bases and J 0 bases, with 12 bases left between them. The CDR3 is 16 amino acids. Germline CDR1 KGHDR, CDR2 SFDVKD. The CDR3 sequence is CATSDPGGSSTDTQYF. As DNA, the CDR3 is TGTGCCACCAGTGATCCCGGCGGGTCTAGCACAGATACGCAGTATTTT.

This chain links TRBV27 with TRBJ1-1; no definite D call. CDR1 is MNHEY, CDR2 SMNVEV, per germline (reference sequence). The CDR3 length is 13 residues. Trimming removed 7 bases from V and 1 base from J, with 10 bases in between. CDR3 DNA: TGTGCCAGCAAGTCTATTGGGAACACTGAAGCTTTCTTT. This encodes CASKSIGNTEAFF.

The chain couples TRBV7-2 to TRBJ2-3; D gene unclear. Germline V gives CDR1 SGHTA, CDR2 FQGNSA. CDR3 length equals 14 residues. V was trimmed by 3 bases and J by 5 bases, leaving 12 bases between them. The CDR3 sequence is CASSLRPLGDTQYF. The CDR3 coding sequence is TGTGCCAGCAGCTTGAGGCCCCTGGGAGATACGCAGTATTTT.

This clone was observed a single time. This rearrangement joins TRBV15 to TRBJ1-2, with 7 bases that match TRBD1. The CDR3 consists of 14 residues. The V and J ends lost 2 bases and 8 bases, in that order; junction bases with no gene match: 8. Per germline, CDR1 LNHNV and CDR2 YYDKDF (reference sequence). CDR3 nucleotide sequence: TGTGCCACCAGCAGACCCAAACAGGGGAAAGGCTACACCTTC. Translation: CATSRPKQGKGYTF.

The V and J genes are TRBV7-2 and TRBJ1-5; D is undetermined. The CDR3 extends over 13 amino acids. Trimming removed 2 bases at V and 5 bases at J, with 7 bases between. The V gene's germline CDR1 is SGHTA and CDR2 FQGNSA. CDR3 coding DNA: TGTGCCAGCAGCTTATTAGGAGATCAGCCCCAGCATTTT. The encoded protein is CASSLLGDQPQHF.

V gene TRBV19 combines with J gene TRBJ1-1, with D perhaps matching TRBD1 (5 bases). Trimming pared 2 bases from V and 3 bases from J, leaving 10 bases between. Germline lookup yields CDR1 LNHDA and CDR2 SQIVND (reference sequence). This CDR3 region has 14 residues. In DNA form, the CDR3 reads TGTGCCAGTAGTATACGGACGGGGGACACTGAAGCTTTCTTT. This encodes CASSIRTGDTEAFF.

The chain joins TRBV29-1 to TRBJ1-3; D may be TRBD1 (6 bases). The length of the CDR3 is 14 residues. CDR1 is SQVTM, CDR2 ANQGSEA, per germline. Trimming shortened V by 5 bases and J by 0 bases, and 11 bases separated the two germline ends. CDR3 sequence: CSVSTGSSGNTIYF. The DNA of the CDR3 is TGCAGCGTTTCAACAGGGAGCTCTGGAAACACCATATATTTT.

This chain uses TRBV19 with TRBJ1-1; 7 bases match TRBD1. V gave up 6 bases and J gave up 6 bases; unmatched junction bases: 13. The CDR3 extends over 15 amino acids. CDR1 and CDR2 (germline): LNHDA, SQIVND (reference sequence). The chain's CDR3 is CASRQFTGAKAEAFF. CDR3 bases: TGTGCCAGTAGGCAATTCACAGGGGCGAAGGCTGAAGCTTTCTTT.

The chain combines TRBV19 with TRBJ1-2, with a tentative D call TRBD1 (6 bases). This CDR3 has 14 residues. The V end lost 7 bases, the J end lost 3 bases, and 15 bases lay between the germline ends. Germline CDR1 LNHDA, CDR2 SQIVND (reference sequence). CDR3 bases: TGTGCCAGTACCCCATACAGGGCTGACTATGGCTACACCTTC. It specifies CASTPYRADYGYTF.

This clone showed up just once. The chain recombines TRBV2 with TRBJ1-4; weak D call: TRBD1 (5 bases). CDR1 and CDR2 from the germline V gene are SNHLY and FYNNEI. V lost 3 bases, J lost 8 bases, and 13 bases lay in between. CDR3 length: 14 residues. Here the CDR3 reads CASSDDQGLEKLFF. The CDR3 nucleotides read TGTGCCAGCAGTGACGACCAGGGTTTGGAAAAACTGTTTTTT.

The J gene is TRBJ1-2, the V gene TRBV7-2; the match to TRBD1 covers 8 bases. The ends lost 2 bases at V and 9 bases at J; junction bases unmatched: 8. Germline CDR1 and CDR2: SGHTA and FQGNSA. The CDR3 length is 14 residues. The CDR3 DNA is TGTGCCAGCAGCTTACTACAGGGGGGAGTGAGCTACACCTTC. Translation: CASSLLQGGVSYTF.

CDR3 loop: CAWSPTGSEQYF. CDR3 nucleotides: TGTGCCTGGAGTCCAACAGGCTCCGAGCAGTACTTC. The chain recombines TRBV30 with TRBJ2-7, with D possibly being TRBD1 (5 bases). Germline V lookup: CDR1 GTSNPN, CDR2 SVGIG (reference sequence). The CDR3 totals 12 residues. Between the trimmed V and J ends, which lost 2 bases and 6 bases, there was a span of 11 bases.

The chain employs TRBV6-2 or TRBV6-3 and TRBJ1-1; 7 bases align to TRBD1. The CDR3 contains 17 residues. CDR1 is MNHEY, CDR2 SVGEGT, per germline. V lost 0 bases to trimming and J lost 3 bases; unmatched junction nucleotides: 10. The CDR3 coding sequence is TGTGCCAGCAGTTACTCGAGAGGGGGCAGGGGGTACACTGAAGCTTTCTTT. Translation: CASSYSRGGRGYTEAFF.

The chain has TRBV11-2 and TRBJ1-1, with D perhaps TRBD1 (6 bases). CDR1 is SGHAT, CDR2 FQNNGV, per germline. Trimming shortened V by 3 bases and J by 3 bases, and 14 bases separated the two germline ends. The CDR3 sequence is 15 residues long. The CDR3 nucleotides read TGTGCCAGCAGCTTGTGGGGGCGGAAGTACACTGAAGCTTTCTTT. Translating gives CASSLWGRKYTEAFF.

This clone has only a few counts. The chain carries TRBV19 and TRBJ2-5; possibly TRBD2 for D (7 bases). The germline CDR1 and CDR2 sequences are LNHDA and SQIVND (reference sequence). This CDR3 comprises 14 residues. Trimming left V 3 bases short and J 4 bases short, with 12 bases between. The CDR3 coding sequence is TGTGCCAGTAGTATTGGGGGGGCGGGAGAGACCCAGTACTTC. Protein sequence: CASSIGGAGETQYF.

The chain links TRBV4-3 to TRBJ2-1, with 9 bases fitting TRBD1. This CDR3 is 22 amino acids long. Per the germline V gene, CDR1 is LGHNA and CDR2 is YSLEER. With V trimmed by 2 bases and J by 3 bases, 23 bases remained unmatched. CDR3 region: CASSQLPPPGTGPFVYYNEQFF. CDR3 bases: TGCGCCAGCAGCCAACTACCCCCCCCCGGGACAGGGCCTTTCGTCTACTACAATGAGCAGTTCTTC.

The CDR3 reads CASSPSKQGNTEAFF. The CDR3 bases are TGTGCCAGCTCACCATCGAAGCAGGGGAACACTGAAGCTTTCTTT. J is TRBJ1-1 and V is TRBV18, with D possibly TRBD1 on 5 matching bases. Per germline, CDR1 KGHSH and CDR2 LQKENI. Trimming left V 2 bases short and J 1 base short, with 11 bases between. This CDR3 has 15 amino acids. Variable domain in full (rest from reference TRBV18 and TRBJ1-1): NAGVMQNPRHLVRRRGQEARLRCSPMKGHSHVYWYRQLPEEGLKFMVYLQKENIIDESGMPKERFSAEFPKEGPSILRIQQVVRGDSAAYFCASSPSKQGNTEAFFGQGTRLTVV.

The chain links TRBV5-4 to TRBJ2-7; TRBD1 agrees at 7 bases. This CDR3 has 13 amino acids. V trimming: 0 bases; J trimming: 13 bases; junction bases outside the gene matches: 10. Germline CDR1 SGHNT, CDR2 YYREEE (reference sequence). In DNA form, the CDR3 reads TGTGCCAGCAGCTTGGCCGGGACAGCCAAACTTTACTTC. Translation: CASSLAGTAKLYF.

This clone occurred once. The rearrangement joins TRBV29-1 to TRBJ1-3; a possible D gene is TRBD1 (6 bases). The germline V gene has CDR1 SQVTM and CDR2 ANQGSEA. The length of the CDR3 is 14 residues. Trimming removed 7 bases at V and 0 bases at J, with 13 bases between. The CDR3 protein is CSAAGTLSGNTIYF. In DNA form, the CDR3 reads TGCAGCGCAGCCGGGACACTCTCTGGAAACACCATATATTTT.

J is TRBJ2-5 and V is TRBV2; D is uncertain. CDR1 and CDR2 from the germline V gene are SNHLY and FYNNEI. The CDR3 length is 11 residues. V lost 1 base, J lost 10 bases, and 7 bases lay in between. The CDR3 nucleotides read TGTGCCAGCAGTGAAGACCCGAGCCAGTACTTC. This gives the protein CASSEDPSQYF. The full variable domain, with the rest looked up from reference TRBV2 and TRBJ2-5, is EPEVTQTPSHQVTQMGQEVILRCVPISNHLYFYWYRQILGQKVEFLVSFYNNEISEKSEIFDDQFSVERPDGSNFTLKIRSTKLEDSAMYFCASSEDPSQYFGPGTRLLVL.

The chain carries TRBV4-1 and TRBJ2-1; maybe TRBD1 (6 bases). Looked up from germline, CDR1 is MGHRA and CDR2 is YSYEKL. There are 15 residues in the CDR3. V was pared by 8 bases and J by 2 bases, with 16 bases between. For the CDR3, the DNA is TGCGCCAGCCAAGGACAGCTGGACCCCTACAATGAGCAGTTCTTC. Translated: CASQGQLDPYNEQFF.

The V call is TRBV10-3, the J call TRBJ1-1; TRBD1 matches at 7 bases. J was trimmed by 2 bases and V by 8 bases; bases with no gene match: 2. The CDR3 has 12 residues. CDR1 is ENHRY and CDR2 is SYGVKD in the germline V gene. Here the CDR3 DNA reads TGTGCCATCCGACAGGGTAACACTGAAGCTTTCTTT. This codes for CAIRQGNTEAFF.

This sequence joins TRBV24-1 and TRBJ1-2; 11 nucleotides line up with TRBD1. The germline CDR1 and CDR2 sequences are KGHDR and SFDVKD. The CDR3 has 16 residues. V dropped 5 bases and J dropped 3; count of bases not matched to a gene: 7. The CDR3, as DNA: TGTGCCACCAGTGGTACGGGACAGGGGGGGGACTATGGCTACACCTTC. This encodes CATSGTGQGGDYGYTF.

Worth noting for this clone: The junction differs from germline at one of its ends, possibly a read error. The CDR3 reads CASSLGGRGGETQYF. The CDR3 nucleotides read TGTGCTAGCAGCTTAGGAGGCAGGGGCGGGGAGACCCAGTACTTC. This sequence joins TRBV7-7 and TRBJ2-5, with TRBD1 as a possible D gene (6 bases). The CDR3 sequence is 15 residues long. Germline V CDR1 and CDR2: SSHAT, FNYEAQ (reference sequence).

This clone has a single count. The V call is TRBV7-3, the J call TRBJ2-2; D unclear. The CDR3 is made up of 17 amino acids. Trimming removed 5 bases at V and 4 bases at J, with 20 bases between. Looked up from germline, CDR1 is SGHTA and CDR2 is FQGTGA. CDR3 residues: CASSPLKMTRSTGELFF. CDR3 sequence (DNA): TGTGCCAGCAGCCCGCTTAAAATGACACGTTCCACCGGGGAGCTGTTTTTT.

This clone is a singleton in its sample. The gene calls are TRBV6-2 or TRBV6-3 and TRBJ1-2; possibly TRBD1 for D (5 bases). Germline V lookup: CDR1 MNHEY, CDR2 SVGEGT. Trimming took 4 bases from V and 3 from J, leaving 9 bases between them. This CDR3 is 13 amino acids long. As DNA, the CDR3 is TGTGCCAGCAGTTTGCAGGGTGACTATGGCTACACCTTC. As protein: CASSLQGDYGYTF.